A selection of T cell receptor beta chains follows, all from one sample in a study of cytomegalovirus exposure and HLA in healthy donors. Produced via immunoSEQ multiplex PCR; TCRdb's table is partial and in-frame only. The sample includes 150,000 or so clones, approximately 85% seen only once; the top ten take approximately 8.5%. The sequenced sample consisted of PBMCs. The origin of the receptors is a man between 18 and 35 years old in good health and CMV-seropositive. Both conserved end residues are part of each CDR3. The D gene is left open where the match is weak. Not every row has a clone size; where given, it reads once, few, many or a size class.

TRBJ2-4	NA	NA	TRBV7-9	CASSWPNNVQGIAKNIQYF	TGTGCCAGCAGCTGGCCGAACAATGTCCAGGGGATAGCCAAAAACATTCAGTACTTC
TRBJ1-1	TRBD1	once	TRBV6-1	CASRTTGDNTEAFF	TGTGCCAGCAGGACTACAGGGGACAACACTGAAGCTTTCTTT
TRBJ1-3	TRBD1	NA	TRBV30	CARSGGPGNTIYF	TGTGCCCGTTCAGGGGGCCCTGGAAACACCATATATTTT
TRBJ1-2	TRBD1	NA	TRBV11-1	CASSLDRAMANYGYTF	TGTGCCAGCAGCTTGGACAGGGCGATGGCTAACTATGGCTACACCTTC
TRBJ2-1	NA	NA	TRBV29-1	CSVRAGPEQFF	TGCAGCGTCCGCGCGGGGCCTGAGCAGTTCTTC
TRBJ2-7	NA	NA	TRBV7-9	CASSSTYEQYF	TGTGCCAGCAGCTCTACCTACGAGCAGTACTTC
TRBJ1-1	NA	NA	TRBV11-2	CASSFSGIGTEAFF	TGTGCCAGCAGCTTCTCGGGGATAGGTACTGAAGCTTTCTTT
TRBJ2-5	NA	NA	TRBV15	CASSSDETQYF	TGTGCCTCCTCATCAGATGAGACCCAGTACTTC
TRBJ2-2	TRBD2	NA	TRBV7-6	CASSVNSGGAVDTGELFF	TGTGCCAGCAGCGTAAACAGCGGGGGGGCGGTGGACACCGGGGAGCTGTTTTTT
TRBJ2-7	TRBD1	once	TRBV5-5	CASSLDRAVEQYF	TGTGCCAGCAGCCTAGACAGGGCGGTCGAGCAGTACTTC
TRBJ1-2	NA	NA	TRBV23-1	CASSLGASRTGYTF	TGCGCCAGCAGTCTGGGGGCCAGTCGAACTGGCTACACCTTC
TRBJ2-7	TRBD1	few	TRBV2	CASSSGTDNEQYF	TGTGCCAGCAGCTCCGGGACAGATAACGAGCAGTACTTC
TRBJ2-2	TRBD2	NA	TRBV7-3	CASSLRGGNTGELFF	TGTGCCAGCAGCTTAAGGGGGGGTAACACCGGGGAGCTGTTTTTT
TRBJ2-2	NA	NA	TRBV25-1	CASSQTGRNTGELFF	TGTGCCAGCAGTCAAACAGGGAGAAATACCGGGGAGCTGTTTTTT
TRBJ2-5	TRBD2	NA	TRBV12-5	CASGLASGGALGETQYF	TGTGCTAGTGGTTTAGCTAGCGGGGGGGCCCTTGGGGAGACCCAGTACTTC
TRBJ2-5	TRBD1	NA	TRBV30	CAWRGTGGFEDF	TGTGCCTGGAGAGGTACAGGGGGCTTTGAGGACTTC
TRBJ2-3	TRBD1	NA	TRBV15	CATSAGTGGYTQYF	TGTGCCACCAGTGCCGGGACAGGGGGATATACGCAGTATTTT
TRBJ2-2	TRBD1	NA	TRBV2	CASETGVRAGELFF	TGTGCCAGCGAAACAGGGGTACGGGCCGGGGAGCTGTTTTTT
TRBJ1-1	TRBD1	NA	TRBV29-1	CSVDGQGMNTEAFF	TGCAGCGTAGACGGACAGGGAATGAACACTGAAGCTTTCTTT
TRBJ2-7	NA	NA	TRBV6-5	CASSARSPYYEQYF	TGTGCCAGCAGTGCTAGATCACCTTACTACGAGCAGTACTTC
TRBJ2-7	NA	NA	TRBV20-1	CSASGEYEQYF	TGCAGTGCTAGCGGGGAATACGAGCAGTACTTC
TRBJ2-3	NA	NA	TRBV6-5	CASSGGDTQYF	TGTGCCAGCAGTGGCGGTGATACGCAGTATTTT
TRBJ1-3	NA	NA	TRBV2	CASRKQGLRNTIYF	TGTGCCAGCAGGAAGCAGGGATTACGAAACACCATATATTTT
TRBJ2-6	TRBD1	NA	TRBV30	CAWGPPPPGQQSSGANVLTF	TGTGCCTGGGGTCCTCCTCCGCCGGGACAGCAAAGCTCTGGGGCCAACGTCCTGACTTTC
TRBJ2-1	TRBD2	NA	TRBV5-1	CASSKMTSGTNNEQFF	TGCGCCAGCAGCAAAATGACTAGCGGTACAAACAATGAGCAGTTCTTC
TRBJ1-2	NA	NA	TRBV5-6	CASNRGSTNYGYTF	TGTGCCAGCAATCGGGGATCCACTAACTATGGCTACACCTTC
TRBJ2-7	TRBD1	NA	TRBV7-9	CASSLTGTAFSYEQYF	TGTGCCAGCAGCCTCACCGGGACAGCCTTCTCCTACGAGCAGTACTTC
TRBJ1-1	TRBD1	NA	TRBV14	CASSLTQGVNTEAFF	TGTGCCAGCAGCCTTACACAGGGGGTAAACACTGAAGCTTTCTTT
TRBJ1-1	NA	few	TRBV11-2	CASSPTTGNTEAFF	TGTGCCAGCAGCCCCACCACAGGGAACACTGAAGCTTTCTTT
TRBJ2-1	TRBD1	NA	TRBV29-1	CSVGDRGGYNEQFF	TGCAGCGTGGGAGACAGGGGAGGCTACAATGAGCAGTTCTTC
TRBJ1-3	NA	once	TRBV18	CASSPSGDGNTIYF	TGTGCCAGCTCACCGTCAGGGGATGGAAACACCATATATTTT
TRBJ2-7	NA	NA	TRBV11-1	CASSPGALSYEQYF	TGTGCCAGCAGTCCGGGAGCACTTTCCTACGAGCAGTACTTC
TRBJ2-5	NA	once	TRBV19	CASSLTGLKTQYF	TGTGCCAGTAGTTTAACAGGGTTAAAGACCCAGTACTTC
TRBJ1-2	NA	NA	TRBV6-5	CASSYGEAHYGYTF	TGTGCCAGCAGTTACGGTGAAGCGCACTATGGCTACACCTTC
TRBJ2-3	TRBD2	once	TRBV7-9	CASSVTSGGAKDTQYF	TGTGCCAGCAGCGTAACTAGCGGGGGGGCCAAAGATACGCAGTATTTT
TRBJ2-1	NA	NA	TRBV7-6	CASSPRGYYEQFF	TGTGCCAGCAGCCCCCGAGGGTACTATGAGCAGTTCTTC
TRBJ2-3	TRBD2	NA	TRBV6-4	CASSTGTSGGGTDTQYF	TGTGCCAGCAGTACCGGGACTAGCGGGGGGGGCACAGATACGCAGTATTTT
TRBJ1-2	NA	NA	TRBV6-6	CASTDSPPWYGYTF	TGTGCCAGCACCGACAGCCCCCCTTGGTATGGCTACACCTTC
TRBJ2-5	NA	NA	TRBV15	CATSRKTGSRETQYF	TGTGCCACCAGCAGAAAAACAGGATCCAGGGAGACCCAGTACTTC
TRBJ1-1	NA	NA	TRBV7-8	CASSLVSGGGEAFF	TGTGCCAGCAGCTTAGTATCGGGAGGGGGTGAAGCTTTCTTT
TRBJ1-2	TRBD1	NA	TRBV9	CASSVDRNYGYTF	TGTGCCAGCAGCGTGGACAGGAACTATGGCTACACCTTC
TRBJ2-7	NA	NA	TRBV30	CAWSVGSYEQYF	TGTGCCTGGAGTGTGGGCAGTTACGAGCAGTACTTC
TRBJ1-1	TRBD1	few	TRBV7-2	CASTTPGGVTEAFF	TGTGCCAGCACCACCCCAGGGGGAGTCACTGAAGCTTTCTTT
TRBJ1-2	TRBD1	NA	TRBV5-5	CASSLGQGAFVGYTF	TGTGCCAGCAGCTTGGGACAGGGGGCTTTCGTGGGCTACACCTTC
TRBJ2-1	TRBD2	NA	TRBV7-9	CASSLATSGGNNEQFF	TGTGCCAGCAGCTTAGCGACTAGCGGGGGGAACAATGAGCAGTTCTTC
TRBJ2-1	NA	once	TRBV7-9	CASGNPGQYNEQFF	TGTGCCAGCGGCAACCCGGGACAATACAATGAGCAGTTCTTC
TRBJ1-2	NA	NA	TRBV7-9	CASSSSTERYGYTF	TGTGCCAGCAGCTCCTCGACAGAGCGATATGGCTACACCTTC
TRBJ1-1	NA	few	TRBV4-1	CASSPAGTEAFF	TGCGCCAGCAGCCCCGCGGGGACTGAAGCTTTCTTT
TRBJ1-2	NA	few	TRBV5-4	CASSFQGNYGYTF	TGTGCCAGCAGCTTCCAGGGTAACTATGGCTACACCTTC